This T cell receptor (beta chain) was recorded in a study of monozygotic twins with inflammatory bowel disease. For each CDR3 protein, TCRdb gives one entry from its re-call of the 5' RACE reads, without DNA. This table holds about 330,000 distinct CDR3 sequences. CDR3 length: 14 amino acids. Germline values: CDR1 SQVTM, CDR2 ANQGSEA. What was sequenced was blood. The J gene is TRBJ2-5, the V gene TRBV29-1; the TCRdb D gene call, TRBD1, has no DNA to confirm it. The receptor was derived from a human donor with ulcerative colitis or Crohn's disease, or a healthy co-twin of an affected twin (not recorded which). The CDR3 protein is CSVEGTGSRETQYF.